This T cell receptor (beta chain) is drawn from a study of shared clonotypes between healthy human individuals. Turning to the study itself: Per-donor plates numbered three CD4 naive, three CD4 memory, two CD8 naive and one CD8 memory.

Clones were sequenced by immunoSEQ multiplex PCR, and TCRdb holds only the in-frame ones, with some missing. The sample shows more than 2,000,000 clones, approximately 95% of them seen only once. CDR3 length: 12 residues. The V and J ends lost 11 bases and 7 bases respectively, with 15 bases between them. Germline V gene lookup returns CDR1 MDHEN and CDR2 SYDVKM. The sample comprised naive CD4+ T cells from PBMCs. Subset specified: CD45RA+ positively selected. The chain recombines TRBV28 with TRBJ2-1; tentative D call: TRBD1 (5 bases). The sequence derives from a man younger than 30 in good health. Some clones in this sample may be carry-over from other donors' samples. DNA of the CDR3: TGTGCCGGTCAGACAAGGGGAAATGAGCAGTTCTTC. Translated: CAGQTRGNEQFF.